What follows are 26 T cell receptor beta chains derived from one specimen sequenced in a study of T cell changes during pregnancy in multiple sclerosis. TCRdb keeps only in-frame clones here, not all; method: immunoSEQ multiplex PCR. The sample has about 100,000 clones, about 90% seen once. Source: peripheral blood, taken after pregnancy. The receptors come from a female donor with multiple sclerosis, enrolled in a pregnancy study.

This clone was observed a few times. V is TRBV30 and J is TRBJ1-1; perhaps TRBD1 as D (5 bases). Germline V gene data show CDR1 as GTSNPN and CDR2 as SVGIG (reference sequence). Trimming pared 0 bases from V and 6 bases from J, leaving 14 bases between. CDR3 length equals 14 residues. This CDR3 reads CAWSVLVQGPEAFF. The CDR3 bases are TGTGCCTGGAGTGTATTGGTGCAGGGTCCTGAAGCTTTCTTT.

As concerns this clone: One junction end does not reproduce the germline sequence, and a read error may be involved. V is TRBV7-3 and J is TRBJ2-1, with TRBD2 matching over 9 bases. CDR3 size: 15 residues. Germline assignment: CDR1 SGHTA and CDR2 FQGTGA. As DNA, the CDR3 is TGTGCCAGCAGCCTAACCGGGACTAGCTCAAATGAGCAGTTCTTC. Translated: CASSLTGTSSNEQFF.

This clone was seen more than once but under ten times. The chain couples TRBV18 to TRBJ1-1; D remains ambiguous. Germline V CDR1 and CDR2: KGHSH, LQKENI. Between the trimmed V and J ends, which lost 2 bases and 7 bases, there was a span of 8 bases. The CDR3 loop spans 12 amino acids. This CDR3 is CASSPREGEAFF. CDR3 nucleotide sequence: TGTGCCAGCTCACCAAGGGAGGGTGAAGCTTTCTTT.

As regards this clone: A junction end diverges from the germline sequence, so it may reflect a read error. The chain links TRBV7-8 to TRBJ1-5; 8 bases are shared with TRBD1. Germline V CDR1 and CDR2: SGHVS, FQNEAQ. CDR3 length: 15 amino acids. The chain's CDR3 is CASSLAPTGGQPQHF. CDR3 sequence (DNA): TGTGCCAGCAGCCTAGCCCCAACAGGGGGTCAGCCCCAGCATTTT. Variable domain in full (rest from reference TRBV7-8 and TRBJ1-5): GAGVSQSPRYKVAKRGQDVALRCDPISGHVSLFWYQQALGQGPEFLTYFQNEAQLDKSGLPSDRFFAERPEGSVSTLKIQRTQQEDSAVYLCASSLAPTGGQPQHFGDGTRLSIL.

This clone occurred a few times. The rearrangement uses TRBV6-6 and TRBJ2-7; tentatively, D is TRBD2 (6 bases). The CDR3 length is 14 residues. The germline gives CDR1 MNHNY, CDR2 SVGAGI (reference sequence). Trimming shortened V by 4 bases and J by 5 bases, and 15 bases separated the two germline ends. DNA of the CDR3: TGTGCCAGCAGTTTCAACGGGGGTTTAGACGAGCAGTACTTC. Translated: CASSFNGGLDEQYF.

The rearrangement links TRBV5-6 to TRBJ1-1; 9 positions match TRBD1. The CDR3 covers 17 residues. Trimming removed 1 base from V and 0 bases from J; junction bases left unmatched: 7. Germline loops: CDR1 SGHDT, CDR2 YYEEEE. The CDR3 DNA reads TGTGCCAGCAGCTTGTTGGGGACAGGGACGATGAACACTGAAGCTTTCTTT. Amino acids: CASSLLGTGTMNTEAFF. Full variable domain (outside the CDR3, taken from reference TRBV5-6 and TRBJ1-1): DAGVTQSPTHLIKTRGQQVTLRCSPKSGHDTVSWYQQALGQGPQFIFQYYEEEERQRGNFPDRFSGHQFPNYSSELNVNALLLGDSALYLCASSLLGTGTMNTEAFFGQGTRLTVV.

The chain recombines TRBV5-4 with TRBJ1-2, with TRBD1 identical over 8 bases. The length of the CDR3 is 15 residues. Trimming cost V 2 bases and J 1 base; bases outside gene matches: 4. The germline CDR1 and CDR2 sequences are SGHNT and YYREEE (reference sequence). The CDR3 region has the DNA TGTGCCAGCAGCTTCGCAGGGGGCGATAACTATGGCTACACCTTC. Its protein product is CASSFAGGDNYGYTF. Filled out from reference TRBV5-4 and TRBJ1-2, the complete variable domain reads ETGVTQSPTHLIKTRGQQVTLRCSSQSGHNTVSWYQQALGQGPQFIFQYYREEENGRGNFPPRFSGLQFPNYSSELNVNALELDDSALYLCASSFAGGDNYGYTFGSGTRLTVV.

The rearrangement links TRBV30 to TRBJ2-7; D not resolved. Trimming took off 2 bases at V and 6 bases at J, with 17 bases between the two ends. Germline assignment: CDR1 GTSNPN and CDR2 SVGIG (reference sequence). The CDR3 loop spans 14 amino acids. CDR3 amino acids: CAWSLAVWVSEQYF. The DNA of the CDR3 is TGTGCCTGGAGTTTGGCGGTCTGGGTGAGCGAGCAGTACTTC.

The chain employs TRBV18 and TRBJ1-1, with TRBD1 as a possible D gene (6 bases). Trimming removed 6 bases from V and 0 bases from J, with 11 bases in between. Germline CDR1 is KGHSH and CDR2 is LQKENI. The CDR3 loop spans 14 amino acids. The CDR3 region is CASSPGQLNTEAFF. The DNA of the CDR3 is TGTGCCAGCTCCCCAGGACAGTTGAACACTGAAGCTTTCTTT. The whole variable domain, remainder taken from reference TRBV18 and TRBJ1-1, is NAGVMQNPRHLVRRRGQEARLRCSPMKGHSHVYWYRQLPEEGLKFMVYLQKENIIDESGMPKERFSAEFPKEGPSILRIQQVVRGDSAAYFCASSPGQLNTEAFFGQGTRLTVV.

The V call is TRBV11-2, the J call TRBJ1-4; TRBD1 agrees at 7 bases. The germline gives CDR1 SGHAT, CDR2 FQNNGV. The CDR3 is 17 residues long. The ends lost 4 bases at V and 0 bases at J; junction bases unmatched: 8. The CDR3 reads CASSSRGQGTTNEKLFF. The CDR3 nucleotides read TGTGCCAGCAGCTCGAGGGGGCAGGGGACAACTAATGAAAAACTGTTTTTT.

This chain links TRBV5-1 with TRBJ2-3, with D possibly matching TRBD2 (6 bases). This CDR3 spans 18 amino acids. In germline, CDR1 is SGHRS, CDR2 YFSETQ. Deletions cut 3 bases from V and 2 bases from J, with 22 bases between. CDR3 sequence (DNA): TGCGCCAGCAGCTCACGGTCCCCGACTAGTGCTTACACAGATACGCAGTATTTT. Translated, it gives CASSSRSPTSAYTDTQYF.

This chain joins TRBV6-4 and TRBJ1-2; tentatively, D is TRBD1 (5 bases). V lost 2 bases and J lost 4, with 11 bases in between. This CDR3 has 14 amino acids. The germline CDR1 and CDR2 sequences are MRHNA and SNTAGT. CDR3 region: CASSDQGGSYGYTF. CDR3 nucleotides: TGTGCCAGCAGTGACCAGGGTGGAAGCTATGGCTACACCTTC.

The J gene is TRBJ2-1, the V gene TRBV5-1; 7 bases line up with TRBD1. Per germline, CDR1 SGHRS and CDR2 YFSETQ. This CDR3 has 14 amino acids. J lost 1 base, V lost 5 bases, and 3 bases had no gene match. In DNA, the CDR3 is TGCGCCAGCAGAAAGGGGGCATCCTACAATGAGCAGTTCTTC. It specifies CASRKGASYNEQFF.

The chain is built from TRBV5-1 and TRBJ2-7; possibly TRBD1 for D (6 bases). CDR3 size: 14 residues. CDR1 and CDR2 (germline): SGHRS, YFSETQ. V gave up 2 bases and J gave up 3 bases, with 12 bases separating them. CDR3: CASSLFPDSYEQYF. CDR3 nucleotide sequence: TGCGCCAGCAGCTTATTTCCGGACAGCTACGAGCAGTACTTC.

This clone was seen a single time. The V and J genes are TRBV5-4 and TRBJ1-6; 9 bases align to TRBD1. The CDR3 is made up of 15 amino acids. V lost 4 bases, J lost 8 bases, and 7 bases stayed unmatched. CDR1 is SGHNT, CDR2 YYREEE, per germline (reference sequence). The CDR3 reads CASSHRDRDDSPLHF. The CDR3 nucleotides read TGTGCCAGCAGCCACCGGGACAGGGATGATTCACCCCTCCACTTT.

This clone appeared once. This chain uses TRBV6-5 with TRBJ2-2; 7 nucleotides match TRBD2. This CDR3 is 13 amino acids long. After removal of 9 bases from V and 0 bases from J, the junction contained 1 base not matched to a gene. Germline values: CDR1 MNHEY, CDR2 SVGAGI. The CDR3 nucleotides are TGTGCCAGTGGGAGGGCGAACACCGGGGAGCTGTTTTTT. Amino acid sequence: CASGRANTGELFF.

V usage is TRBV4-3 and J usage is TRBJ1-2; TRBD1 matches at 7 bases. This CDR3 contains 15 residues. V gave up 4 bases and J gave up 5 bases; unmatched junction bases: 10. The germline gives CDR1 LGHNA, CDR2 YSLEER. CDR3 amino acids: CASSPRAGGRYGYTF. DNA for the CDR3: TGCGCCAGCAGCCCCCGGGCAGGGGGACGATATGGCTACACCTTC.

This chain links TRBV7-8 with TRBJ2-1; TRBD2 agrees at 10 bases. V lost 1 base to trimming and J lost 6 bases; unmatched junction nucleotides: 3. Germline CDR1 and CDR2: SGHVS and FQNEAQ. CDR3 length equals 15 residues. CDR3: CASSLDGLAVNEQFF. The CDR3 nucleotides are TGTGCCAGCAGCTTAGACGGACTAGCGGTCAATGAGCAGTTCTTC.

Only one count was recorded for this clone. V and J are TRBV19 and TRBJ2-1; D may be TRBD2 (8 bases). V lost 5 bases to trimming and J lost 1 base, with 30 bases between them. The CDR3 extends over 21 amino acids. The germline CDR1 and CDR2 sequences are LNHDA and SQIVND (reference sequence). CDR3: CASSHPPPGAGDRASYNEQFF. DNA of the CDR3: TGTGCCAGTAGTCATCCCCCCCCAGGAGCGGGGGACAGAGCATCCTACAATGAGCAGTTCTTC.

The CDR3 sequence is CASGSGQGAINTEAFF. For the CDR3, the DNA is TGTGCTAGTGGTTCGGGACAGGGGGCAATCAACACTGAAGCTTTCTTT. The V and J genes are TRBV12-5 and TRBJ1-1; 12 positions agree with TRBD1. Germline CDR1 reads LGHNT; CDR2 reads FRNRAP. The CDR3 is made up of 16 amino acids. J gave up 2 bases and V 4 bases, and 5 bases lay outside the gene matches.

The rearrangement links TRBV4-1 to TRBJ2-5; D is unresolved. The CDR3 sequence is 16 residues long. Germline CDR1 reads MGHRA; CDR2 reads YSYEKL. V lost 0 bases, J lost 5 bases, and 16 bases lay in between. The CDR3 region is CASSQDLGLPGETQYF. CDR3 nucleotides: TGCGCCAGCAGCCAAGATTTGGGCCTCCCTGGGGAGACCCAGTACTTC.

This rearrangement joins TRBV4-1 to TRBJ2-7; D remains ambiguous. The V end lost 3 bases, the J end lost 0 bases, and 12 bases lay between the germline ends. The CDR3 is 15 amino acids. The germline CDR1 and CDR2 sequences are MGHRA and YSYEKL. CDR3 nucleotide sequence: TGCGCCAGCAGCCAGGCAAGGAGAACCTCCTACGAGCAGTACTTC. It translates to CASSQARRTSYEQYF.

This rearrangement joins TRBV28 to TRBJ1-1, with D perhaps matching TRBD1 (5 bases). Trimming left V 1 base short and J 3 bases short, with 15 bases between. The CDR3 covers 16 residues. Germline V gives CDR1 MDHEN, CDR2 SYDVKM. CDR3 bases: TGTGCCAGCAGTTTATTCATTAGCAAGGGGTACACTGAAGCTTTCTTT. Its protein product is CASSLFISKGYTEAFF.

V and J are TRBV19 and TRBJ2-2; the D gene is possibly TRBD2 (6 bases). Trimming removed 5 bases from V and 3 bases from J, with 13 bases in between. The CDR3 runs 15 residues. The germline V gene encodes CDR1 LNHDA and CDR2 SQIVND (reference sequence). The CDR3 DNA reads TGTGCCAGTAGTCGGAGGGGCGTCGACACCGGGGAGCTGTTTTTT. Amino acids: CASSRRGVDTGELFF.

The chain recombines TRBV27 with TRBJ2-1; 8 bases map to TRBD2. The CDR3 sequence is 16 residues long. From germline, CDR1 is MNHEY and CDR2 SMNVEV (reference sequence). V lost 1 base to trimming and J lost 8 bases; unmatched junction nucleotides: 10. DNA of the CDR3: TGTGCCAGCAGTTTATTGGCGGGGGGTCCGGGGCATGAGCAGTTCTTC. Its translation: CASSLLAGGPGHEQFF.

The V call is TRBV28, the J call TRBJ1-6; D remains ambiguous. The CDR3 covers 14 residues. Trimming shortened V by 6 bases and J by 4 bases, and 10 bases separated the two germline ends. CDR1 MDHEN and CDR2 SYDVKM come from the germline V gene. CDR3 nucleotide sequence: TGTGCCAGCAGCCTGGTCGAGTATAATTCACCCCTCCACTTT. It codes for CASSLVEYNSPLHF.